A single TCR beta chain is shown here with its context. The antigen remains undetermined. The sample contains more than one DNA sequence encoding this CDR3. The CDR3 is made up of 13 amino acids. V shed 0 bases and J shed 4 bases, with 6 bases lying between them. Germline V lookup: CDR1 GTSNPN, CDR2 SVGIG (reference sequence). Vbeta (60) and Jbeta (13) primers were used in the PCR. The repertoire was sequenced with immunoSEQ multiplex PCR; TCRdb's copy has only in-frame clones and lacks some. The sample includes roughly 140,000 clones, roughly 80% of them seen just once. This sample is drawn from a study of cytomegalovirus exposure and HLA in healthy donors. Whole-study findings and limits: Analysis was performed later, and it showed HLA-associated TCR beta chains to be more clonally expanded than equally common others.

J is TRBJ2-2 and V is TRBV30; the D gene is possibly TRBD2 (5 bases). Sequencing used PBMCs. This TCR derives from a woman in her 40s in good health and CMV-seropositive. CDR3 in amino acids: CAWSVLGTGELFF. The CDR3 DNA sequence: TGTGCCTGGAGTGTACTAGGCACCGGGGAGCTGTTTTTT.